Below, 29 T cell receptor beta chains from the same sample are listed, as sequenced in a study of monozygotic twins with inflammatory bowel disease. From the 5' RACE reads, TCRdb lists one entry per CDR3 protein and no DNA. The sample data list more than 300,000 distinct CDR3 sequences. Specimen: blood. Source of these receptors: a human donor with ulcerative colitis or Crohn's disease, or a healthy co-twin of an affected twin (not recorded which).

The V gene is TRBV6-2 or TRBV6-3, the J gene TRBJ2-7; TCRdb's D call, TRBD1, is unchecked because there is no DNA. This CDR3 region has 16 residues. Germline CDR1 reads MNHEY; CDR2 reads SVGEGT. CDR3 protein: CASSYSGRGRFYEQYF.

This chain connects TRBV20-1 to TRBJ2-7; TCRdb picks TRBD1, but there is no DNA to check that call. The length of the CDR3 is 13 residues. Germline V gene data show CDR1 as DFQATT and CDR2 as SNEGSKA (reference sequence). CDR3 sequence: CSARFGGTGEQYF.

The rearrangement uses TRBV4-3 and TRBJ1-6; TCRdb indicates TRBD1, and absent DNA this call remains unverified. The germline gives CDR1 LGHNA, CDR2 YSLEER. This CDR3 spans 17 amino acids. The CDR3 sequence is CASSQERVTGSISPLHF.

The gene calls are TRBV11-2 and TRBJ2-5. The V gene's germline CDR1 is SGHAT and CDR2 FQNNGV. The CDR3 contains 14 residues. CDR3 in amino acids: CASSFSRSQETQYF.

V and J are TRBV11-2 and TRBJ2-1; TCRdb's D gene call, TRBD2, goes unchecked for lack of DNA. Germline V gives CDR1 SGHAT, CDR2 FQNNGV. CDR3 size: 16 residues. The chain's CDR3 is CASSFSSLAGDNEQFF.

The chain uses TRBV4-1 and TRBJ1-2. Germline V gene lookup returns CDR1 MGHRA and CDR2 YSYEKL. This CDR3 is 14 amino acids long. The CDR3 reads CASSQEVGRYGYTF.

The gene calls are TRBV27 and TRBJ1-5; TCRdb indicates TRBD1, and absent DNA this call remains unverified. Germline V gene lookup returns CDR1 MNHEY and CDR2 SMNVEV (reference sequence). This CDR3 region has 18 residues. This CDR3 reads CASNFQNHRQGGNQPQHF.

The chain is built from TRBV5-1 and TRBJ2-2; without DNA, the TCRdb call of TRBD1 cannot be checked. From germline, CDR1 is SGHRS and CDR2 YFSETQ. This CDR3 has 14 amino acids. CDR3 in amino acids: CASSTGTASGELFF.

The rearrangement uses TRBV5-4 and TRBJ1-2; TCRdb lists TRBD1, though no DNA is available to test this call. The CDR3 is made up of 15 amino acids. The germline V gene encodes CDR1 SGHNT and CDR2 YYREEE (reference sequence). The CDR3 loop reads CASSPRDSPVYGYTF.

The genes are TRBV3-1 and TRBJ1-1; there is no DNA to check the TCRdb D call of TRBD1. The V gene's germline CDR1 is LGHDT and CDR2 YNNKEL (reference sequence). This CDR3 is built from 14 residues. CDR3 protein: CASISATANTEAFF.

The CDR3 sequence: CASSFSGSSYNSPLHF. The chain links TRBV11-2 to TRBJ1-6. The CDR3 is 16 amino acids. Germline assignment: CDR1 SGHAT and CDR2 FQNNGV. Combining the CDR3 with reference TRBV11-2 and TRBJ1-6 gives the whole variable domain EAGVAQSPRYKIIEKRQSVAFWCNPISGHATLYWYQQILGQGPKLLIQFQNNGVVDDSQLPKDRFSAERLKGVDSTLKIQPAKLEDSAVYLCASSFSGSSYNSPLHFGNGTRLTVT.

This rearrangement joins TRBV3-1 to TRBJ1-6. CDR3 length equals 11 residues. Germline CDR1 LGHDT, CDR2 YNNKEL (reference sequence). The CDR3 protein is CASSHNSPLHF.

The chain is built from TRBV5-6 and TRBJ1-5. The CDR3 is 13 amino acids. Germline CDR1 reads SGHDT; CDR2 reads YYEEEE. The CDR3 reads CASSNGPNQPQHF.

The J gene is TRBJ1-3, the V gene TRBV6-5; TCRdb gives TRBD1 as the D gene, but with no DNA this cannot be confirmed. The CDR3 runs to 17 residues. The germline V gene has CDR1 MNHEY and CDR2 SVGAGI. The CDR3 is CASSYRQFPLSGNTIYF.

The rearrangement joins TRBV5-1 to TRBJ1-1; no DNA is available, so the TRBD1 call from TCRdb remains unchecked. The length of the CDR3 is 15 residues. Looked up from germline, CDR1 is SGHRS and CDR2 is YFSETQ. The CDR3: CASSLEGQMNTEAFF.

The chain combines TRBV6-1 with TRBJ1-1; TCRdb picks TRBD1, but there is no DNA to check that call. The V gene's germline CDR1 is MNHNS and CDR2 SASEGT. The CDR3 is 15 amino acids. This chain's CDR3 is CASSPIQTANTEAFF.

The chain employs TRBV29-1 and TRBJ2-7; TCRdb's D call, TRBD2, is unchecked because there is no DNA. The CDR3 sequence is 11 residues long. The V gene's germline CDR1 is SQVTM and CDR2 ANQGSEA. The CDR3 protein is CSAGLSYEQYF.

V and J are TRBV12-3 or TRBV12-4 and TRBJ1-1. The CDR3 is 16 residues long. CDR3 region: CASSDLGRRGSTEAFF.

The chain has TRBV7-9 and TRBJ1-1; TCRdb indicates TRBD1, and absent DNA this call remains unverified. Germline CDR1 and CDR2: SEHNR and FQNEAQ (reference sequence). The CDR3 is 14 amino acids. The CDR3 here is CASSLIGASTEAFF.

The genes are TRBV12-3 or TRBV12-4 and TRBJ2-7; TCRdb proposes TRBD2, but this gene call is untestable without DNA. There are 14 residues in the CDR3. CDR3 amino acids: CASSFSGLAYEQYF.

The chain uses TRBV6-5 and TRBJ1-3. This CDR3 comprises 14 residues. Germline lookup yields CDR1 MNHEY and CDR2 SVGAGI. CDR3 sequence: CASSYYSSGNTIYF.

The V call is TRBV9, the J call TRBJ2-2; TCRdb's assignment of TRBD2 cannot be checked, as there is no DNA. The germline gives CDR1 SGDLS, CDR2 YYNGEE. The CDR3 is made up of 18 amino acids. The CDR3 loop reads CASSFGLAGALNTGELFF.

CDR3 amino acids: CSASRQGRFNQPQHF. This rearrangement joins TRBV20-1 to TRBJ1-5; TCRdb outputs TRBD1, but without DNA this stays unchecked. The germline CDR1 and CDR2 sequences are DFQATT and SNEGSKA (reference sequence). The CDR3 runs 15 residues.

This CDR3 reads CASSIDGALARAKNIQYF. The chain uses TRBV19 and TRBJ2-4; TCRdb names TRBD2, which stays unverified in the absence of DNA. Germline V gene lookup returns CDR1 LNHDA and CDR2 SQIVND (reference sequence). There are 18 residues in the CDR3.

This sequence joins TRBV7-3 and TRBJ1-2; checking the TCRdb D call of TRBD1 is not possible without DNA. This CDR3 contains 15 residues. Per the germline V gene, CDR1 is SGHTA and CDR2 is FQGTGA. The CDR3 loop is CASSSTPGQIHGYTF.

The chain combines TRBV29-1 with TRBJ2-7; as DNA is missing, the TRBD1 call by TCRdb cannot be tested. The CDR3 is 14 amino acids. Germline V CDR1 and CDR2: SQVTM, ANQGSEA. The chain's CDR3 is CSVEDRPRGNEQYF.

The gene calls are TRBV5-4 and TRBJ2-5; TCRdb outputs TRBD1, but without DNA this stays unchecked. This CDR3 comprises 15 residues. The germline gives CDR1 SGHNT, CDR2 YYREEE (reference sequence). The CDR3 is CASSWGGVKQETQYF.

J is TRBJ1-1 and V is TRBV7-3; TCRdb's D call, TRBD1, is unchecked because there is no DNA. The CDR3 is 14 amino acids. Germline V CDR1 and CDR2: SGHTA, FQGTGA. The CDR3 reads CASSLTAGATEAFF.

The chain is built from TRBV27 and TRBJ2-3; absent DNA, TCRdb's TRBD2 call cannot be checked. Germline CDR1 reads MNHEY; CDR2 reads SMNVEV (reference sequence). The CDR3 has 16 amino acids. The CDR3 region is CATLERGGAGTDTQYF.